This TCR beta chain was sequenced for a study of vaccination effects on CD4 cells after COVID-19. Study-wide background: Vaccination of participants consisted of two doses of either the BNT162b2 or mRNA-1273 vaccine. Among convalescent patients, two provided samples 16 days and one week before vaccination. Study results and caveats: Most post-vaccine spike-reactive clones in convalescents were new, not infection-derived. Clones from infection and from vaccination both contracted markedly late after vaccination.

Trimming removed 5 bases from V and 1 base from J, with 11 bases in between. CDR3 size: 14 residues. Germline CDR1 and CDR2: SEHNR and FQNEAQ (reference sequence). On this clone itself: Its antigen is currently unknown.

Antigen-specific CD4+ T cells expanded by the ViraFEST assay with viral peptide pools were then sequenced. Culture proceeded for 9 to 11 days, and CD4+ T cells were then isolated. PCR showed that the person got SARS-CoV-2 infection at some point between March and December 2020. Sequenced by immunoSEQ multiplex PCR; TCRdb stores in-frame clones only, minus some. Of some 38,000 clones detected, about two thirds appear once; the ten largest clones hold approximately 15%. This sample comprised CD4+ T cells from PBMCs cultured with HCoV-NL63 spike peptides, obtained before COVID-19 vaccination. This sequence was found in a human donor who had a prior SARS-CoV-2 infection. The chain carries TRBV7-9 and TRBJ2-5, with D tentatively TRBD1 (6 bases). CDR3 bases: TGTGCCAGCAGCCCCGGACAGTTCCAAGAGACCCAGTACTTC. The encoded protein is CASSPGQFQETQYF.